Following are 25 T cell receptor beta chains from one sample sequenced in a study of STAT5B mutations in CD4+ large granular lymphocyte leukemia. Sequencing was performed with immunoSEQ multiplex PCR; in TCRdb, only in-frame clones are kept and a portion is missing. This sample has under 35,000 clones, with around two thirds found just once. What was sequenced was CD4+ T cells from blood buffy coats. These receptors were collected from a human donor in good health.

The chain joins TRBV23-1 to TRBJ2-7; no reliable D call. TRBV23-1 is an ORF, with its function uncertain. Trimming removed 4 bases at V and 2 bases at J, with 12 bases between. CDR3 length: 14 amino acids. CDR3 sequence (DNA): TGCGCCAGCAGTCGGTTGAGAAGACCCTACGAGCAGTACTTC. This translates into CASSRLRRPYEQYF.

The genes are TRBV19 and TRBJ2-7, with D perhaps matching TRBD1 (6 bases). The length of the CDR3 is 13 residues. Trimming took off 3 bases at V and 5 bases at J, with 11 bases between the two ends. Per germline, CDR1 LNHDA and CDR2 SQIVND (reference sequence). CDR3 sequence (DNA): TGTGCCAGTAGTATGCAGGGGCGCGACGAGCAGTACTTC. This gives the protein CASSMQGRDEQYF.

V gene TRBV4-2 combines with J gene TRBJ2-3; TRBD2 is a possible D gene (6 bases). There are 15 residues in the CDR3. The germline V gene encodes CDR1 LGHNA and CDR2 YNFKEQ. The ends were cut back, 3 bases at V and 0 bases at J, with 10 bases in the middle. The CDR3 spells CASSQEGGSTDTQYF. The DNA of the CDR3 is TGTGCCAGCAGCCAGGAGGGCGGTAGCACAGATACGCAGTATTTT.

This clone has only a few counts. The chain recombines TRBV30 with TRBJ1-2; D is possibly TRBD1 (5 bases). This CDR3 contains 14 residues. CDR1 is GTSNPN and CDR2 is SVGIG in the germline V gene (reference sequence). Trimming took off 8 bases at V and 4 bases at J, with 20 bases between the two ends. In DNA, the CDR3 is TGTGCCAGGGGACTATCTGGGGCGATCTATGGCTACACCTTC. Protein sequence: CARGLSGAIYGYTF.

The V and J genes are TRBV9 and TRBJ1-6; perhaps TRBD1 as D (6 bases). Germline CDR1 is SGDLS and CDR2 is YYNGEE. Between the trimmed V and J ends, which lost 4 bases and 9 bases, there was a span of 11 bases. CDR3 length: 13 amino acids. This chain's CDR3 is CASSRGGLSPLHF. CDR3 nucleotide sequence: TGTGCCAGCAGCCGGGGGGGCCTTTCACCCCTCCACTTT.

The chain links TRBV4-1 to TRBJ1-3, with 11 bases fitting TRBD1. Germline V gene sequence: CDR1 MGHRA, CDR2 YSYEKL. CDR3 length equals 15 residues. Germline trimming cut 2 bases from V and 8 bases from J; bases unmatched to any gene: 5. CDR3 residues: CASSQSDRGLDTIYF. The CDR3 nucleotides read TGCGCCAGCAGCCAATCGGACAGGGGGCTGGACACCATATATTTT.

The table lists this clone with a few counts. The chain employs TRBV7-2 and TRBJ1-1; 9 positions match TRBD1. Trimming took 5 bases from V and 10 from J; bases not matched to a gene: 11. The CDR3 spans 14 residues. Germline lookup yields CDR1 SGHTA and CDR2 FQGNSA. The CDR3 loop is CASSGYRGQGGAFF. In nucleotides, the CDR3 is TGTGCCAGCAGCGGATATCGGGGACAGGGCGGAGCTTTCTTT.

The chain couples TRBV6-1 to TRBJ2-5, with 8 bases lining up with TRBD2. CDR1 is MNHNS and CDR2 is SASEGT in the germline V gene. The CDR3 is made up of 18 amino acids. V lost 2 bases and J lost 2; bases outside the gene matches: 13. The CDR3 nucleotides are TGTGCCAGCAGTGAATTCCCCGGGGGGGCCGCGGGTCAAGAGACCCAGTACTTC. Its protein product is CASSEFPGGAAGQETQYF.

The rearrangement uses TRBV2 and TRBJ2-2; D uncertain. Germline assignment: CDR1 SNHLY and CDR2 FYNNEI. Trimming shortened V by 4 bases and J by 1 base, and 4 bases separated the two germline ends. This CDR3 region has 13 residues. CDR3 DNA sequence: TGTGCCAGCAGTGTCCAGAACACCGGGGAGCTGTTTTTT. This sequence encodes CASSVQNTGELFF.

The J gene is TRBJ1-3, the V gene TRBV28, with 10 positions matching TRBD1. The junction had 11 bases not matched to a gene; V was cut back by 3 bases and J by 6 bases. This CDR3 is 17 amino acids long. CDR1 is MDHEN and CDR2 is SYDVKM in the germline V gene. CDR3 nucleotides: TGTGCCAGCAGTTTCTTCTTGGGACAGGGGTCTCAAAACACCATATATTTT. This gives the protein CASSFFLGQGSQNTIYF.

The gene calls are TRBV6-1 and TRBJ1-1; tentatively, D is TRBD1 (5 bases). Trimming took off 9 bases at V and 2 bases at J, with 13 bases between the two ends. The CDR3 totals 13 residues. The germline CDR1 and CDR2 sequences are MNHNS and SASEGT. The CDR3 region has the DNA TGTGCCAGTATGAGACAGCTCAACACTGAAGCTTTCTTT. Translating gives CASMRQLNTEAFF.

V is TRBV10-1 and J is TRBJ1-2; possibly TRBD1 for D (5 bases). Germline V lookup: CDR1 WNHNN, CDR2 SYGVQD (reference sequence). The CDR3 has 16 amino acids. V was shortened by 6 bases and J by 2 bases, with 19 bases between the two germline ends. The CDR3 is CASRGPRWVINYGYTF. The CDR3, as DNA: TGCGCCAGCAGGGGGCCTAGGTGGGTTATCAACTATGGCTACACCTTC.

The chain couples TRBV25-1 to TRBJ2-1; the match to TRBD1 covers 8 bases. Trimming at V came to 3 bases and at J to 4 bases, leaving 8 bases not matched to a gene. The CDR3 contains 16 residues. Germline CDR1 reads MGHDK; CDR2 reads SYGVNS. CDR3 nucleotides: TGTGCCAGCAGTGACTCCAACAGGGGGACGTACAATGAGCAGTTCTTC. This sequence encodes CASSDSNRGTYNEQFF.

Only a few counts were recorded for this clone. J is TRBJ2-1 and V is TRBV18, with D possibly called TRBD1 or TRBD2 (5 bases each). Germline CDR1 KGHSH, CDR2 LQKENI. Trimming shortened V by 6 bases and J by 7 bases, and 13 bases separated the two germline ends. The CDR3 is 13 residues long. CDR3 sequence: CASSLRGPNEQFF. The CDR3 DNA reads TGTGCCAGCTCTCTACGGGGACCTAATGAGCAGTTCTTC.

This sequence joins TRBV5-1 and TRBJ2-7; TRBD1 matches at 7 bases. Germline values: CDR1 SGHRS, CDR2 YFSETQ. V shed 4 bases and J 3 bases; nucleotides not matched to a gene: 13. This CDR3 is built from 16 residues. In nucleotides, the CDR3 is TGCGCCAGCAGCATTGATGCGACCGGGACAGACTACGAGCAGTACTTC. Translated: CASSIDATGTDYEQYF.

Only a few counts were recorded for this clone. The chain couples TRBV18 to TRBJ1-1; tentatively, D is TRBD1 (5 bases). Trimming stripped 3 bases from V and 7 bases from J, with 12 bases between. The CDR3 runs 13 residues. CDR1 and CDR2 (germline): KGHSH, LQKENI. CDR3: CASSPRGLSEAFF. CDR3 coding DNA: TGTGCCAGCTCACCGAGGGGATTGAGTGAAGCTTTCTTT.

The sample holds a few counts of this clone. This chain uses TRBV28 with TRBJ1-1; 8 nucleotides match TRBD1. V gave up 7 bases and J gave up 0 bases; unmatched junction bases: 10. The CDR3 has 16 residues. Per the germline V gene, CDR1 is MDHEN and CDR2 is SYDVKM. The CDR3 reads CASILQGAPMNTEAFF. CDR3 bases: TGTGCCAGCATACTCCAGGGGGCTCCCATGAACACTGAAGCTTTCTTT.

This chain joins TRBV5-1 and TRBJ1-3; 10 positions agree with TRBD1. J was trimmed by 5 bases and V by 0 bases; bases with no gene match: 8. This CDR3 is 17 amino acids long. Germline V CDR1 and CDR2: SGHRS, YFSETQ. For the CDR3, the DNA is TGCGCCAGCAGCTTGGAAGGACAGGGGGTCTCGCGAAACACCATATATTTT. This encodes CASSLEGQGVSRNTIYF. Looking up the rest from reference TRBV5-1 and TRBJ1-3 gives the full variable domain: KAGVTQTPRYLIKTRGQQVTLSCSPISGHRSVSWYQQTPGQGLQFLFEYFSETQRNKGNFPGRFSGRQFSNSRSEMNVSTLELGDSALYLCASSLEGQGVSRNTIYFGEGSWLTVV.

The CDR3 is CASGLQGTGRMNTEAFF. Written as DNA, the CDR3 is TGTGCTAGTGGATTACAGGGTACGGGGAGGATGAACACTGAAGCTTTCTTT. This chain uses TRBV12-5 with TRBJ1-1; a possible D gene is TRBD1 (6 bases). Germline assignment: CDR1 LGHNT and CDR2 FRNRAP. V was trimmed by 6 bases and J by 0 bases, leaving 20 bases between them. CDR3 length equals 17 residues. The full variable domain, completed using reference TRBV12-5 and TRBJ1-1, is DARVTQTPRHKVTEMGQEVTMRCQPILGHNTVFWYRQTMMQGLELLAYFRNRAPLDDSGMPKDRFSAEMPDATLATLKIQPSEPRDSAVYFCASGLQGTGRMNTEAFFGQGTRLTVV.

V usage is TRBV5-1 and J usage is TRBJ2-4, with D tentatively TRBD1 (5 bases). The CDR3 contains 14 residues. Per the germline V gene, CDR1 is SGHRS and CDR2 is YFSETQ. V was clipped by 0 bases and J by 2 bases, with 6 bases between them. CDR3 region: CASSLEGTKNIQYF. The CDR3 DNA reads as TGCGCCAGCAGCTTGGAGGGGACCAAAAACATTCAGTACTTC.

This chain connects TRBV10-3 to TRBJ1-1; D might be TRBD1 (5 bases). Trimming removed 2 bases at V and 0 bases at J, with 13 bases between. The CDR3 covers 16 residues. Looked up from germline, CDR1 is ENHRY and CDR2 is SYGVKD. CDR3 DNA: TGTGCCATCAGTGAGGGGGCGCCGGGGATGAACACTGAAGCTTTCTTT. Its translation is CAISEGAPGMNTEAFF.

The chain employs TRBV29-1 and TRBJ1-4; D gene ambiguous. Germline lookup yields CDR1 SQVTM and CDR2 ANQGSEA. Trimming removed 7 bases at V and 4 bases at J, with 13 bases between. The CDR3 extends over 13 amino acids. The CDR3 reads CSARESSNEKLFF. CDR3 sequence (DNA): TGCAGCGCCCGCGAAAGCAGTAATGAAAAACTGTTTTTT.

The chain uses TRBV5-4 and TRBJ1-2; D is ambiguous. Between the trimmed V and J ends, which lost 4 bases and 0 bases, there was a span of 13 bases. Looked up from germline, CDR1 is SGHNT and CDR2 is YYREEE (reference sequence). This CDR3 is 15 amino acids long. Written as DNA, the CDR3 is TGTGCCAGCAGCATCCAGGCCGGGGCTAACTATGGCTACACCTTC. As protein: CASSIQAGANYGYTF.

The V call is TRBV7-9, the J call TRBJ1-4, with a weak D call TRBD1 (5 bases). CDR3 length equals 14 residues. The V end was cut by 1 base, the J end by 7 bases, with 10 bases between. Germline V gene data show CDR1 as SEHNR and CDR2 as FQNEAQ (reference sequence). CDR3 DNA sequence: TGTGCCAGCAGCTTAGGGGAGGGGCTTGAAAAACTGTTTTTT. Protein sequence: CASSLGEGLEKLFF.

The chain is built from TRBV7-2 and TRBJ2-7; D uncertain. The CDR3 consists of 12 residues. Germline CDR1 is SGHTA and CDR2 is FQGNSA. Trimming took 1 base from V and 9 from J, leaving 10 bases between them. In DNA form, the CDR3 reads TGTGCCAGCAGCTTAGGGACCTTACGGCAGTACTTC. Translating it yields CASSLGTLRQYF.